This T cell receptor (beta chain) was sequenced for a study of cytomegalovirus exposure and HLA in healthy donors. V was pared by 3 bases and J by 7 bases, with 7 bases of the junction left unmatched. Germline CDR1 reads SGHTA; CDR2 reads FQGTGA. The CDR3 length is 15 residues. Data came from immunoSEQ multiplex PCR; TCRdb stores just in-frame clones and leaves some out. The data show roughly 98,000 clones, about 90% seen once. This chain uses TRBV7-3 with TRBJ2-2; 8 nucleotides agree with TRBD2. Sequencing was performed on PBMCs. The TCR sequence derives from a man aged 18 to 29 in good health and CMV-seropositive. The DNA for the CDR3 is TGTGCCAGCAGCTTCGCGGGGGGCGGGAACGGGGAGCTGTTTTTT. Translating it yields CASSFAGGGNGELFF.